One and the same sample provided the 8 T cell receptor beta chains below, sequenced in a study of shared clonotypes between healthy human individuals. The naive CD8 population came from CD45RO-negative cells selected for CCR7, without terminally differentiated effector memory CD45RA+ cells. Profiling relied on immunoSEQ multiplex PCR, and the TCRdb table lists in-frame clones only, not all of them. The data hold 700,000 to 950,000 clones, with just over 95% observed a single time. The sequenced sample was naive CD8+ T cells sorted from blood. Source of these receptors: a man aged 25-40 years in good health.

This clone was seen a single time. The chain is built from TRBV4-1 and TRBJ1-2; D remains unclear. V was shortened by 0 bases and J by 8 bases, with 10 bases between the two germline ends. The V gene's germline CDR1 is MGHRA and CDR2 YSYEKL. The CDR3 extends over 13 amino acids. The CDR3 DNA sequence: TGCGCCAGCAGCCAAGAGGTTTCTTGGGGCTACACCTTC. Amino acid sequence: CASSQEVSWGYTF.

The V call is TRBV9, the J call TRBJ1-1; a possible D gene is TRBD1 (6 bases). The CDR3 covers 15 residues. Trimming took off 0 bases at V and 2 bases at J, with 11 bases between the two ends. Germline CDR1 SGDLS, CDR2 YYNGEE. The CDR3 here is CASSVEGGPNTEAFF. The CDR3 nucleotides read TGTGCCAGCAGCGTAGAAGGGGGACCCAACACTGAAGCTTTCTTT.

The gene calls are TRBV27 and TRBJ2-7, with D unclear. Germline CDR1 reads MNHEY; CDR2 reads SMNVEV (reference sequence). V gave up 7 bases and J gave up 3 bases, with 7 bases separating them. The CDR3 has 11 residues. The CDR3 DNA reads TGTGCCAGCACCTACGGCTACGAGCAGTACTTC. Translating it yields CASTYGYEQYF.

V gene TRBV4-1 combines with J gene TRBJ2-3; unclear D gene. This CDR3 spans 18 amino acids. Germline V gives CDR1 MGHRA, CDR2 YSYEKL. V dropped 0 bases and J dropped 8 bases, with 24 bases sitting between them. CDR3 residues: CASSQEVPETAAQSTQYF. The DNA for the CDR3 is TGCGCCAGCAGCCAAGAGGTCCCGGAAACAGCCGCACAGAGTACGCAGTATTTT.

V and J are TRBV5-1 and TRBJ2-5; the D is unclear. This CDR3 comprises 12 residues. Deletions cut 6 bases from V and 0 bases from J, with 6 bases between. Germline CDR1 SGHRS, CDR2 YFSETQ. This CDR3 reads CASKQYQETQYF. In DNA form, the CDR3 reads TGCGCCAGCAAGCAGTACCAAGAGACCCAGTACTTC.

The chain combines TRBV5-6 with TRBJ2-3, with 10 bases fitting TRBD2. The CDR3 runs to 19 residues. Looked up from germline, CDR1 is SGHDT and CDR2 is YYEEEE. Trimming took 1 base from V and 2 from J; bases not matched to a gene: 13. CDR3 region: CASSLQLAGVGAHTDTQYF. CDR3 bases: TGTGCCAGCAGCTTGCAGCTAGCGGGAGTAGGGGCCCACACAGATACGCAGTATTTT.

V is TRBV21-1 and J is TRBJ2-7. TRBV21-1 is listed as a pseudogene. This CDR3 is built from 16 residues. The chain's CDR3 is CASSRAADLRSYEQYF. The CDR3 DNA sequence: TGTGCCAGCAGTCGGGCTGCGGACCTACGCTCCTACGAGCAGTACTTC.

The chain has TRBV7-9 and TRBJ2-2; TRBD2 matches 7 bases. CDR1 is SEHNR and CDR2 is FQNEAQ in the germline V gene (reference sequence). The CDR3 consists of 15 residues. V shed 2 bases and J 5 bases; nucleotides not matched to a gene: 5. Here the CDR3 DNA reads TGTGCCAGCAGCTTACCAGCGGGAAAGACCGGGGAGCTGTTTTTT. Translation gives CASSLPAGKTGELFF.